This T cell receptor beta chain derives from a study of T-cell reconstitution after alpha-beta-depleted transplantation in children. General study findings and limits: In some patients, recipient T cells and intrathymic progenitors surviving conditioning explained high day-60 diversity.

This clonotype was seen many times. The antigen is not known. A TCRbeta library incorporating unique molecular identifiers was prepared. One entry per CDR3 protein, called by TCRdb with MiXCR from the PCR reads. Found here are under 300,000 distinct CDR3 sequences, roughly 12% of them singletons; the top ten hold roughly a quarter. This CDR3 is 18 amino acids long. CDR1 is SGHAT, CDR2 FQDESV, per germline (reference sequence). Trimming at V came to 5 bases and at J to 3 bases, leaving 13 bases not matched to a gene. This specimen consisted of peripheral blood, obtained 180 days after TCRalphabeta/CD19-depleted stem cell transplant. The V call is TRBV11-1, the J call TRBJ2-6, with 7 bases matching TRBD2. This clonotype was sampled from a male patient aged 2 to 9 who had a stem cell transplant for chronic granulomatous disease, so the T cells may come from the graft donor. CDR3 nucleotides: TGTGCCAGCAGCACCTTAGTGGAGCGGGGACTTGGGGCCAACGTCCTGACTTTC. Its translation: CASSTLVERGLGANVLTF.